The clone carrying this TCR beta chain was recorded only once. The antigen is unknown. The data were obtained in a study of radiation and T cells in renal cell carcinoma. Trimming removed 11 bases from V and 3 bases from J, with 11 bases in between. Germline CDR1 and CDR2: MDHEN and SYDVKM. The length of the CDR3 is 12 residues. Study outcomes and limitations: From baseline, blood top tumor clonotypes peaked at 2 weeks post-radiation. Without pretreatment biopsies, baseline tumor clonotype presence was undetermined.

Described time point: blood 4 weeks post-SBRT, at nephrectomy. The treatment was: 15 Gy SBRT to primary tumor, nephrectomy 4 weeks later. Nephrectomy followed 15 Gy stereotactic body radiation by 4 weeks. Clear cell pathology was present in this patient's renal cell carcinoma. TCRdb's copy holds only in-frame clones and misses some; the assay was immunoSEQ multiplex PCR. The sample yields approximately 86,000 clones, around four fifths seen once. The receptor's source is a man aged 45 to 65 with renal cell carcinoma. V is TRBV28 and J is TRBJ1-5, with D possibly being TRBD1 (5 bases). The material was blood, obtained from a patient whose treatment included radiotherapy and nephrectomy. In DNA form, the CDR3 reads TGTGCCTGGGGCCGCCACAATCAGCCCCAGCATTTT. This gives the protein CAWGRHNQPQHF. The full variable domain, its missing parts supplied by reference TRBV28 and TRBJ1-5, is DVKVTQSSRYLVKRTGEKVFLECVQDMDHENMFWYRQDPGLGLRLIYFSYDVKMKEKGDIPEGYSVSREKKERFSLILESASTNQTSMYLCAWGRHNQPQHFGDGTRLSIL.